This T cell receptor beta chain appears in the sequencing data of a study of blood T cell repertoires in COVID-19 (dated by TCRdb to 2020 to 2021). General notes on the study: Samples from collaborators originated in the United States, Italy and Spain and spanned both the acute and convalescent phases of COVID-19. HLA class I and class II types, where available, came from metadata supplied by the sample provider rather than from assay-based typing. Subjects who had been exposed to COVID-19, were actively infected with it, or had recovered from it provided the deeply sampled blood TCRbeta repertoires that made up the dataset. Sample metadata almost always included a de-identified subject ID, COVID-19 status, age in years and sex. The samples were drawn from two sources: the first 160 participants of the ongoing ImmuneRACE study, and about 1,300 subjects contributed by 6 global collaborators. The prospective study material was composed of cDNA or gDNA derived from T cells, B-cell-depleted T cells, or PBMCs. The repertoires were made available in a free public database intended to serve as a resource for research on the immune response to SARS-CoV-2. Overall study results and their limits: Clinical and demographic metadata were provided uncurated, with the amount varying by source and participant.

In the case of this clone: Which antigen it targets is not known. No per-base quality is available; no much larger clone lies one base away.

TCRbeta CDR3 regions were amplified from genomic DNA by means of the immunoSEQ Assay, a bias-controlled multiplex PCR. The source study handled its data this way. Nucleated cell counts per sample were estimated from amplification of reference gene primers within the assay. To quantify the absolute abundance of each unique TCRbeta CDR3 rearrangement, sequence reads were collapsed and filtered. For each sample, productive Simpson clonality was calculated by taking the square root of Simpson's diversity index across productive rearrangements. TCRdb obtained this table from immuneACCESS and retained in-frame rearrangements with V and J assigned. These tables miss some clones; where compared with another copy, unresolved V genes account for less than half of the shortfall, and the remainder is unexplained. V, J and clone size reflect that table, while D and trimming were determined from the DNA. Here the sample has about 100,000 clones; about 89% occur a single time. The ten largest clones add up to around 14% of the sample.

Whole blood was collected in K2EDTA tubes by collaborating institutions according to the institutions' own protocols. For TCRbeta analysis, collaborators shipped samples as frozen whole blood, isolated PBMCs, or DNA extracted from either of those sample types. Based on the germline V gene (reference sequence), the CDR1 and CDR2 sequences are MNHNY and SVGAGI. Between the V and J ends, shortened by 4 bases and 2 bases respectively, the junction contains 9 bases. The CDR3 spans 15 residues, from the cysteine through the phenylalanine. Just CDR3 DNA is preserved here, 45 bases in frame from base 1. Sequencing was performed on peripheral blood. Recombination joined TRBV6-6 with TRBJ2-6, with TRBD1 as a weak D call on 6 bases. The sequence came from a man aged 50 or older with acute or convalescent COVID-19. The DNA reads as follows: TGTGCCAGCAGTTTTACAGGGACTGGGGCCAACGTCCTGACTTTC. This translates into CASSFTGTGANVLTF.